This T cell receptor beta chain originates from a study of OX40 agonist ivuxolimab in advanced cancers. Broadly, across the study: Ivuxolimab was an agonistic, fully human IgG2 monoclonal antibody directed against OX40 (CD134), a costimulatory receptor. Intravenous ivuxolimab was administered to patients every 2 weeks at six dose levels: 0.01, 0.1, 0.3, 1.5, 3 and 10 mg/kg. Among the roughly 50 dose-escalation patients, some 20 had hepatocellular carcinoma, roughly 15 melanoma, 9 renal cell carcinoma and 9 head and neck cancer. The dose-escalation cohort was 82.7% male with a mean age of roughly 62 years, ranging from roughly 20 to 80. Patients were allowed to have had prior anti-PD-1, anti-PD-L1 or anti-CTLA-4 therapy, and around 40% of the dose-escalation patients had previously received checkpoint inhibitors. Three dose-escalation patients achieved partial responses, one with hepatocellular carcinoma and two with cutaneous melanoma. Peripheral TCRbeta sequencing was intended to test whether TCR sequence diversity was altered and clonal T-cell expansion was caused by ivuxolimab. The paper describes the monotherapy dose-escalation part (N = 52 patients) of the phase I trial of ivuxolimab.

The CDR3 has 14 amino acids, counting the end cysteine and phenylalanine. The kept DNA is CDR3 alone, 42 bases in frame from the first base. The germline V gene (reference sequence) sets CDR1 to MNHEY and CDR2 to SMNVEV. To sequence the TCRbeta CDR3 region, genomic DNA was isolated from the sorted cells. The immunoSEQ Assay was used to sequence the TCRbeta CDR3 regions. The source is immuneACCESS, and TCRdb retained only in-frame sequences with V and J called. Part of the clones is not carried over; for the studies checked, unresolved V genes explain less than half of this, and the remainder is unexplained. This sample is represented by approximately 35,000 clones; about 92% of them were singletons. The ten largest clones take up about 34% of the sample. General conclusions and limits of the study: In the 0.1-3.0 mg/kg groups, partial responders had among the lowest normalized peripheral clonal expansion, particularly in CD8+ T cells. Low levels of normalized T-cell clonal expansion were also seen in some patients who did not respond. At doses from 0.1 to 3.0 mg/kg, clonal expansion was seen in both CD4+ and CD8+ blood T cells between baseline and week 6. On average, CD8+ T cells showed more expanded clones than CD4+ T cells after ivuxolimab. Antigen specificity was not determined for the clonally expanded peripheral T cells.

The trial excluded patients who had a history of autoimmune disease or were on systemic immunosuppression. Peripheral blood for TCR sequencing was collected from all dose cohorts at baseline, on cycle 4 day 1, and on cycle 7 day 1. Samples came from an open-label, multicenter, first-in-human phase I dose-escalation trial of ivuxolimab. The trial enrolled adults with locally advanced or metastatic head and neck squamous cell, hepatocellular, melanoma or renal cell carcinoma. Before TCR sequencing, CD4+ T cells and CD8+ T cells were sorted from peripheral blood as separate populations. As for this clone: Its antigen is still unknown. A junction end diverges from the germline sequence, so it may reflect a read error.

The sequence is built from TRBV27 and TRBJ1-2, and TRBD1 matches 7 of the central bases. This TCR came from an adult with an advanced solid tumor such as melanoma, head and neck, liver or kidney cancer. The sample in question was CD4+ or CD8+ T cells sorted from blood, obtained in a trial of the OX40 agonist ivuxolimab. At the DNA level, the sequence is TGTGCCAGCAGTCTATCCGGGACAGACTATGGCTACACCTTC. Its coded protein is CASSLSGTDYGYTF.